These T cell receptor beta chains were read from a single sample in a study of cytomegalovirus exposure and HLA in healthy donors. Sequencing used immunoSEQ multiplex PCR; TCRdb keeps in-frame clones, though not all of them. This sample has some 200,000 clones, with 90% to 95% found just once. Sequencing was performed on PBMCs. All receptors derive from a woman under 30 in good health and CMV-seronegative. Each CDR3 is given with its conserved first and last residue. The D gene is left open where the match is weak. Some rows mark clone size as missing; the rest say once, few, many or name a class of expanded clone.

TRBJ2-7,TRBV5-6,.,.,TGTGCCAGCAGCTTGGCTATTAATAGTTACGAGCAGTACTTC,CASSLAINSYEQYF
TRBJ2-1,TRBV7-9,.,TRBD1,TGTGCCAGCAGCCCCCGGACAGGGGAGCATGAGCAGTTCTTC,CASSPRTGEHEQFF
TRBJ1-4,TRBV6-6,.,TRBD1,TGTGCCAGCTACGGACAGGGGACTGAAAAACTGTTTTTT,CASYGQGTEKLFF
TRBJ2-1,TRBV5-6,.,TRBD2,TGTGCCAGCAGACTTCTAGCGGGAAGTAACAATGAGCAGTTCTTC,CASRLLAGSNNEQFF
TRBJ2-7,TRBV7-8,.,.,TGTGCCAGCAGCTTAGGCGCTGAAAACTACGAGCAGTACTTC,CASSLGAENYEQYF
TRBJ1-1,TRBV19,.,.,TGTGCCAGTAGTGGGTGGGGGGATGACACTGAAGCTTTCTTT,CASSGWGDDTEAFF
TRBJ2-7,TRBV19,.,TRBD2,TGTGCCAGTAGTTTGGGACTACCCTACGAGCAGTACTTC,CASSLGLPYEQYF
TRBJ1-1,TRBV15,.,.,TGTGCCACCAGCAGAGACCCGGGATCGGCCACTGAAGCTTTCTTT,CATSRDPGSATEAFF
TRBJ1-2,TRBV6-1,.,.,TGTGCCAGCAGTGAAGATTTGGGAGGGTATGGCTACACCTTC,CASSEDLGGYGYTF
TRBJ2-7,TRBV7-9,few,.,TGTGCCAGCAGCTTAGTTAGGGACATCTCCTACGAGCAGTACTTC,CASSLVRDISYEQYF
TRBJ2-7,TRBV27,.,TRBD1,TGTGCCAGCAGCCTGATGACAGGGGGCCACGAGCAGTACTTC,CASSLMTGGHEQYF
TRBJ1-1,TRBV7-9,.,.,TGTGCCAGCACCCTACCCCTCCCCCCTTTGAACACTGAAGCTTTCTTT,CASTLPLPPLNTEAFF
TRBJ1-2,TRBV11-2,.,.,TGTGCCAGCAGCTTAGATCGAGCAGGAGGTAACTATGGCTACACCTTC,CASSLDRAGGNYGYTF
TRBJ2-1,TRBV12-5,.,TRBD1,TGTGCTAGTGGTTTGGGGACAGGGGCAATAAATGAGCAGTTCTTC,CASGLGTGAINEQFF
TRBJ1-2,TRBV6-1,.,.,TGTGCCAGCACCGGACAGAACTATGGCTACACCTTC,CASTGQNYGYTF
TRBJ2-1,TRBV7-6,once,.,TGTGCCAGCTCTTCGAGCAATGAGCAGTTCTTC,CASSSSNEQFF